This TCR beta chain was captured in a study of Graves' ophthalmopathy and Graves' hyperthyroidism. Study-wide findings and caveats: The model's prediction of ophthalmopathy progression had 65% to 71% sensitivity and approximately 76% specificity. Distinction of ophthalmopathy from stable hyperthyroidism by a 13-signature model reached over 85% sensitivity and 75% to 83% specificity.

Aged 18 to 65, the patients with hyperthyroidism had under 2 months' duration and were newly diagnosed. PBMCs were isolated by Ficoll-Paque density gradient centrifugation, using about 9.2 ml of fresh peripheral blood as the starting material. Germline V CDR1 and CDR2: KGHSH, LQKENI. V lost 5 bases to trimming and J lost 5 bases; unmatched junction nucleotides: 4. The CDR3 runs 13 residues. There are many counts of this clonotype. No antigen is known for it. The study amplified TCR beta CDR3 regions using RNA transcripts. The workflow started with a first-round RT-PCR run with HTBI primers and then moved on to a second-round multiplex PCR. From the multiplex PCR reads, TCRdb called clonotypes with MiXCR, one entry per CDR3 protein. The sample has a few hundred thousand distinct CDR3 sequences, about a sixth seen once; the top ten hold about 2.4%.

The origin of this receptor is an adult woman with stable Graves' hyperthyroidism. V is TRBV18 and J is TRBJ1-1; 8 nucleotides line up with TRBD1. Sequencing was carried out using peripheral blood. DNA for the CDR3: TGTGCCAGCTCATCGGACAGGGCAACTGAAGCTTTCTTT. As protein: CASSSDRATEAFF.